This TCR beta chain derives from a study of blood T cells in healthy people across ages. Germline loops: CDR1 SEHNR, CDR2 FQNEAQ (reference sequence). Trimming took 3 bases from V and 7 from J, leaving 12 bases between them. The CDR3 length is 14 residues. Through a sample-barcoded 5' primer and a J-beta primer mix, a second PCR was run for 7 to 11 cycles. Each CDR3 protein gets one entry after TCRdb re-called the 5' RACE reads with MiXCR. The sample includes about 630,000 distinct CDR3 sequences, around 21% seen only once; the top ten take 3.5% to 4%. In this sample, this clonotype turned up a few times.

The specimen was blood. This TCR derives from a man in his sixties or seventies in good health. The genes are TRBV7-9 and TRBJ1-4; D may be TRBD1 (5 bases). The CDR3 nucleotides read TGTGCCAGCAGCTTTCGGGGGGTTGGTGAAAAACTGTTTTTT. This gives the protein CASSFRGVGEKLFF.